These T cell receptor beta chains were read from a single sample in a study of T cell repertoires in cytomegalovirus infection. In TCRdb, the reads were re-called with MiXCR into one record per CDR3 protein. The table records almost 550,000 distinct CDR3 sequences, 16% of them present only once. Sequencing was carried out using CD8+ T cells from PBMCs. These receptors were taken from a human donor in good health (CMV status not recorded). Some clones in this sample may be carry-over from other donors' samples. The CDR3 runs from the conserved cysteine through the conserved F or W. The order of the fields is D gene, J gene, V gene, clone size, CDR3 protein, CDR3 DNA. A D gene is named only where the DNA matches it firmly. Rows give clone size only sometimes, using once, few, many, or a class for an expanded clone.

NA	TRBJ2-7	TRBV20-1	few	CSARDSAGTKGQYYEQYF	TGCAGTGCTAGAGATTCCGCTGGTACGAAAGGGCAATACTACGAGCAGTACTTC
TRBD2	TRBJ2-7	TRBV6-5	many	CASSYDPRGELAGHSYEQYF	TGTGCCAGCAGTTACGACCCCAGGGGGGAGCTAGCGGGGCACTCCTACGAGCAGTACTTC
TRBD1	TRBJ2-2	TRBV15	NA	CATSRDRGQGYTGELFF	TGTGCCACCAGCAGAGATAGAGGACAGGGGTACACCGGGGAGCTGTTTTTT
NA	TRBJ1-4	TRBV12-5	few	CASGLEGRAEKLFF	TGTGCTAGTGGTTTGGAGGGCAGGGCAGAAAAACTGTTTTTT
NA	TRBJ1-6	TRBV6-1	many	CASSDPTGTREALHF	TGTGCCAGCAGTGACCCCACAGGAACCCGGGAGGCCCTCCACTTT
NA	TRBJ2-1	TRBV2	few	CASSANTGRSYNEQFF	TGTGCCAGCAGTGCAAATACAGGGCGTTCCTACAATGAGCAGTTCTTC
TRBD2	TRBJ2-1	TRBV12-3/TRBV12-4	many	CASSSSSGGPPDEQFF	TGTGCCAGCAGTTCCTCTAGCGGGGGGCCCCCCGATGAGCAGTTCTTC
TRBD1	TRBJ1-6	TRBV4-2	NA	CASSTKFRTGRDSPLHF	TGTGCCAGCAGCACGAAATTTCGGACAGGCCGGGATTCACCCCTCCACTTT
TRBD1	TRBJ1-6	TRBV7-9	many	CASRLGQGGSPLHF	TGTGCCAGCAGATTGGGACAGGGAGGTTCACCCCTCCACTTT
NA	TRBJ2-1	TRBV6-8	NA	CASSYSPANVQFF	TGTGCCAGCAGTTACTCGCCAGCAAATGTGCAGTTCTTC
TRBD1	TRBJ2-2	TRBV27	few	CASALSGQGALTGELFF	TGTGCCAGCGCCCTCTCAGGACAGGGGGCCCTCACCGGGGAGCTGTTTTTT
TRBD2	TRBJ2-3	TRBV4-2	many	CASSQVTSEAQEQYF	TGTGCCAGCAGCCAAGTTACTAGCGAGGCCCAGGAGCAGTATTTT
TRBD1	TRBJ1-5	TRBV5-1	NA	CASSSDGQGGQPQHF	TGCGCCAGCAGCTCCGACGGACAGGGTGGTCAGCCCCAGCATTTT
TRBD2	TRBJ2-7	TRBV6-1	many	CASSASGEAYEQYF	TGTGCCAGCAGTGCTAGCGGGGAGGCCTACGAGCAGTACTTC
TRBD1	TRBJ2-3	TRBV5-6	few	CASSPGQITISTDTQYF	TGTGCCAGCAGCCCGGGACAGATCACCATCAGCACAGATACGCAGTATTTT
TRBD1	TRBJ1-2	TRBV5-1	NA	CASSVTGGNRDSGYTF	TGCGCCAGCAGTGTGACAGGGGGGAATCGGGATAGCGGCTACACCTTC
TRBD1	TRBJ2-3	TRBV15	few	CATSRDWGQGASDTQYF	TGTGCCACCAGCAGAGATTGGGGACAGGGGGCGTCGGATACGCAGTATTTT
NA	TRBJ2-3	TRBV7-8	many	CASSLGTGTDTQYF	TGTGCCAGCAGCTTAGGCACGGGGACAGATACGCAGTATTTT
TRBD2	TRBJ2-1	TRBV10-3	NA	CAISELGLAGVPSYNEQFF	TGTGCCATCAGTGAGCTCGGACTAGCGGGGGTACCCTCCTACAATGAGCAGTTCTTC
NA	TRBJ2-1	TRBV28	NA	CASSFDSGYNEQFF	TGTGCCAGCAGTTTTGATAGCGGATACAATGAGCAGTTCTTC
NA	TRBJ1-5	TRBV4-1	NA	CASSQGAQPQHF	TGCGCCAGCAGCCAAGGAGCTCAGCCCCAGCATTTT
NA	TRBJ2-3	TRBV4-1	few	CASSHPPAGGVDTQYF	TGCGCCAGCAGCCACCCCCCGGCCGGAGGGGTAGATACGCAGTATTTT
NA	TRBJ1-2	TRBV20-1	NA	CSARFPRVFGYTF	TGCAGTGCTAGATTCCCCAGGGTTTTCGGCTACACCTTC
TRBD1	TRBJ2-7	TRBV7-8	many	CASSQAGQGAYEQYF	TGTGCCAGCAGTCAAGCGGGACAGGGGGCTTACGAGCAGTACTTC
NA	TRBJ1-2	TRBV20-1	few	CSDRVTTF	TGCAGTGACAGGGTAACCACCTTC
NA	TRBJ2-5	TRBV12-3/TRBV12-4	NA	CASSQRPKFSETQYF	TGTGCCAGCAGTCAAAGACCGAAATTCTCAGAGACCCAGTACTTC
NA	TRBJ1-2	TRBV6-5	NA	CASSYSSGGVGYGYTF	TGTGCCAGCAGTTACTCGAGCGGGGGGGTAGGCTATGGCTACACCTTC
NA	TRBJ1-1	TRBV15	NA	CATSRDRGMNTEAFF	TGTGCCACCAGCAGAGATCGAGGGATGAACACTGAAGCTTTCTTT
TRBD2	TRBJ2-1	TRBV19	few	CASSITWRGVSYNEQFF	TGTGCCAGTAGTATAACATGGCGGGGGGTCTCCTACAATGAGCAGTTCTTC
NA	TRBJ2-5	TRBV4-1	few	CASRVRDSQETQYF	TGCGCCAGCAGGGTCCGGGACTCTCAAGAGACCCAGTACTTC
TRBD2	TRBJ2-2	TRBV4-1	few	CASSLLVLSGGAPELFF	TGCGCCAGCAGCCTTCTCGTGCTGAGCGGGGGGGCCCCGGAGCTGTTTTTT
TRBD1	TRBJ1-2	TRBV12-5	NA	CASGLSYRGTFYGYTF	TGTGCTAGTGGTTTGTCCTACAGGGGAACTTTTTATGGCTACACCTTC
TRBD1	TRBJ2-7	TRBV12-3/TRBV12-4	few	CASSPRDRDPYEQYF	TGTGCCAGCAGTCCCCGGGACAGAGATCCCTACGAGCAGTACTTC
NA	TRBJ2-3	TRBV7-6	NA	CASKLEGRGEVTDTQYF	TGTGCCAGCAAACTCGAGGGCCGGGGCGAAGTCACAGATACGCAGTATTTT
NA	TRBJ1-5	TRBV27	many	CASSFQGRDQPQHF	TGTGCCAGCAGTTTCCAGGGGCGGGATCAGCCCCAGCATTTT
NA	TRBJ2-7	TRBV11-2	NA	CASSPRTISYEQYF	TGTGCCAGCAGCCCAAGGACGATTTCCTACGAGCAGTACTTC
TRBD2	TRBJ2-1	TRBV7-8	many	CASSRTSGPSYNEQFF	TGTGCCAGCAGCCGGACTAGCGGGCCGTCCTACAATGAGCAGTTCTTC
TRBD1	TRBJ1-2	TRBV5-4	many	CASSFSQGVGGYTF	TGTGCCAGCAGCTTTTCACAGGGGGTTGGCGGCTACACCTTC
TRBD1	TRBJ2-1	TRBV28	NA	CASSLLELGQVSDEQFF	TGTGCCAGCAGTTTATTGGAGCTGGGACAGGTAAGCGATGAGCAGTTCTTC
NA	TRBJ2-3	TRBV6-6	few	CASSNRVEALTDTQYF	TGTGCCAGCAGCAACAGGGTGGAGGCACTGACAGATACGCAGTATTTT
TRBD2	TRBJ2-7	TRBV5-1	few	CASSIAGSGQDF	TGCGCCAGCAGTATAGCGGGGAGCGGGCAGGACTTC
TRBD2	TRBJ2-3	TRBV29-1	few	CSESAGGTDTQYF	TGCAGCGAGTCGGCGGGGGGCACAGATACGCAGTATTTT
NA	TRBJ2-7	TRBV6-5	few	CASSDQGEDEQYF	TGTGCCAGCAGCGACCAGGGGGAGGACGAGCAGTACTTC
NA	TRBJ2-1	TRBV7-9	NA	CASSGDPGNNEQFF	TGTGCCAGCAGCGGGGACCCGGGGAACAATGAGCAGTTCTTC
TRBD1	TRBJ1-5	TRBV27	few	CASSLGTGEFKEPQHF	TGTGCCAGCAGCCTCGGGACAGGGGAGTTTAAAGAGCCCCAGCATTTT
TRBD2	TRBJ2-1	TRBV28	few	CASSLNSLAGDYNEQFF	TGTGCCAGCAGCCTCAATTCACTAGCGGGAGACTACAATGAGCAGTTCTTC
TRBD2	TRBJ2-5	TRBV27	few	CASSLLAGEYQETQYF	TGTGCCAGCAGCCTACTAGCGGGGGAATACCAAGAGACCCAGTACTTC
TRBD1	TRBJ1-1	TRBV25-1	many	CASREQGSRNEAFF	TGTGCCAGCAGGGAACAGGGGTCGAGAAATGAAGCTTTCTTT
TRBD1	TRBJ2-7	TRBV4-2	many	CASSKGQGAEQYF	TGTGCCAGCAGCAAGGGACAGGGAGCCGAGCAGTACTTC
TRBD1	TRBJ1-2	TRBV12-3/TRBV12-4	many	CASSFPGGQGYTF	TGTGCCAGCAGTTTTCCGGGGGGACAGGGCTACACCTTC